This T cell receptor beta chain was identified in a study of response to subunit inactivated influenza vaccine. Study outcomes and limitations: The authors offered the suggestion that each seasonal influenza vaccination recruits few new T cells.

There are 15 residues in the CDR3. Trimming shortened V by 2 bases and J by 1 base, and 12 bases separated the two germline ends. About this clonotype: The target antigen is unknown.

TCRdb processed the RT-PCR reads anew with MiXCR; each CDR3 protein has one entry. This repertoire shows 800,000 or so distinct CDR3 sequences, around 21% found once; its top ten account for roughly 10%. The material was PBMCs from blood, obtained about 5 days after vaccination. The J gene is TRBJ2-7, the V gene TRBV12-3 or TRBV12-4, with TRBD2 as a possible D gene (6 bases). The sequence was obtained from a man in his fifties or sixties who received an inactivated influenza vaccine. CDR3 in amino acids: CASSLLEGGSYEQYF. The CDR3 DNA is TGTGCCAGCAGTTTACTGGAGGGAGGATCCTACGAGCAGTACTTC.